Each of the 9 T cell receptor beta chains below was sequenced from the same sample in a study of blood T cells in healthy people across ages. Sample-barcoded 5' priming and a J-beta primer mix drove a second PCR of 7 to 11 cycles. Using its own MiXCR run on the 5' RACE reads, TCRdb lists one record per CDR3 protein. In the table there are some 1.7 million distinct CDR3 sequences, 25% to 30% of which are singletons. The sample consisted of blood. These receptors came from a woman aged 25 to 45 in good health.

The chain links TRBV5-1 to TRBJ2-5, with 9 bases identical to TRBD2. The CDR3 runs 17 residues. CDR1 is SGHRS, CDR2 YFSETQ, per germline. Trimming cost V 4 bases and J 0 bases; bases outside gene matches: 10. CDR3 nucleotides: TGCGCCAGCAGCAATAGCGGGGGAAGAAACTACCAAGAGACCCAGTACTTC. It codes for CASSNSGGRNYQETQYF.

The gene calls are TRBV11-2 and TRBJ1-4, with 8 bases aligning to TRBD1. This CDR3 has 14 amino acids. Germline V gene sequence: CDR1 SGHAT, CDR2 FQNNGV. With 1 base clipped from V and 8 bases from J, the junction kept 3 bases outside the gene matches. The CDR3 bases are TGTGCCAGCAGCTTAGGCAGGGGGCGGGAAAAACTGTTTTTT. It specifies CASSLGRGREKLFF.

The chain uses TRBV6-6 and TRBJ1-6, with D possibly TRBD1 on 6 matching bases. CDR1 is MNHNY, CDR2 SVGAGI, per germline (reference sequence). This CDR3 has 15 amino acids. V lost 6 bases and J lost 9, with 18 bases in between. CDR3 sequence reads: CASSIQGRKGSPLHF. The DNA for the CDR3 is TGTGCCAGCAGCATCCAGGGGAGAAAAGGTTCACCCCTCCACTTT.

The chain combines TRBV7-2 with TRBJ2-5; 11 bases line up with TRBD2. The junction had 3 bases not matched to a gene; V was cut back by 1 base and J by 5 bases. Germline V gene sequence: CDR1 SGHTA, CDR2 FQGNSA. The CDR3 covers 15 residues. The CDR3 nucleotides read TGTGCCAGCAGCTTAGGGCCTAGCGGGAGGGAGACCCAGTACTTC. This encodes CASSLGPSGRETQYF.

The chain carries TRBV9 and TRBJ1-2, with a tentative D call TRBD1 (6 bases). The germline V gene encodes CDR1 SGDLS and CDR2 YYNGEE. V was cut by 5 bases and J by 2 bases, with 19 bases left in between. The CDR3 loop spans 16 amino acids. CDR3 region: CASSAAQGQGNYGYTF. CDR3 nucleotides: TGTGCCAGCAGTGCCGCACAGGGCCAAGGGAACTATGGCTACACCTTC. The whole variable domain, filled in from reference TRBV9 and TRBJ1-2, reads DSGVTQTPKHLITATGQRVTLRCSPRSGDLSVYWYQQSLDQGLQFLIQYYNGEERAKGNILERFSAQQFPDLHSELNLSSLELGDSALYFCASSAAQGQGNYGYTFGSGTRLTVV.

J is TRBJ2-3 and V is TRBV7-9; tentatively, D is TRBD2 (6 bases). There are 20 residues in the CDR3. Germline assignment: CDR1 SEHNR and CDR2 FQNEAQ (reference sequence). Trimming took 0 bases from V and 1 from J, leaving 23 bases between them. This CDR3 is CASSLAAGPEKRIGTDTQYF. The CDR3 nucleotides are TGTGCCAGCAGCTTAGCGGCGGGACCGGAGAAGAGAATCGGCACAGATACGCAGTATTTT. Full variable domain (outside the CDR3, taken from reference TRBV7-9 and TRBJ2-3): DTGVSQNPRHKITKRGQNVTFRCDPISEHNRLYWYRQTLGQGPEFLTYFQNEAQLEKSRLLSDRFSAERPKGSFSTLEIQRTEQGDSAMYLCASSLAAGPEKRIGTDTQYFGPGTRLTVL.

This clonotype appeared a few times. J is TRBJ2-1 and V is TRBV4-3, with D maybe TRBD2 (6 bases). The CDR3 contains 16 residues. V was pared by 0 bases and J by 0 bases, with 9 bases between. Per germline, CDR1 LGHNA and CDR2 YSLEER. In DNA, the CDR3 is TGCGCCAGCAGCCAAGAATCTAGCGACTCCTACAATGAGCAGTTCTTC. Encoded protein: CASSQESSDSYNEQFF.

In this sample, this clonotype turned up a few times. This chain connects TRBV20-1 to TRBJ1-1, with 12 bases that match TRBD1. The germline CDR1 and CDR2 sequences are DFQATT and SNEGSKA (reference sequence). V lost 6 bases, J lost 0 bases, and 5 bases stayed unmatched. The CDR3 runs to 15 residues. CDR3 sequence reads: CSASGTGGMNTEAFF. In nucleotides, the CDR3 is TGCAGTGCGTCCGGGACAGGGGGCATGAACACTGAAGCTTTCTTT.

Notes on this clonotype: A much larger clone differs by one base, so this may be a read error. The V call is TRBV7-9, the J call TRBJ2-1; no clear D. TRBJ2-7 matches the DNA end more closely, so the J call is doubtful. Germline V lookup: CDR1 SEHNR, CDR2 FQNEAQ (reference sequence). The CDR3 covers 16 residues. The CDR3 DNA reads TGTGCCAGCAGCTTTGATGTAGCCCCCACAAATCGGGAGCAGTACTTC. This gives the protein CASSFDVAPTNREQYF.